This T cell receptor beta chain was recovered during a study of T-cell reconstitution after alpha-beta-depleted transplantation in children. This clonotype was seen at least ten times. Its antigen is currently unknown. The CDR3 has 12 residues. V was pared by 6 bases and J by 1 base, with 6 bases between. From germline, CDR1 is SEHNR and CDR2 FQNEAQ (reference sequence). Study results and limitations: After transplant, at about two months, alpha-beta T cells were reportedly derived from several hundred expanded graft clones. T-cell counts and diversity at one year following transplant were attributed mainly to newly produced T cells.

TCRbeta library preparation incorporated unique molecular identifiers. From the PCR reads, TCRdb called clonotypes with MiXCR, one entry per CDR3 protein. The sample has around 94,000 distinct CDR3 sequences; around 7.8% are singletons. The TCR comes from a boy between 2 and 15 years old with acute lymphoblastic leukemia, due to receive a stem cell transplant. The sample was PBMCs, taken before TCRalphabeta/CD19-depleted stem cell transplant. The rearrangement joins TRBV7-9 to TRBJ2-5; D is ambiguous. The CDR3: CASREVQETQYF. CDR3 sequence (DNA): TGTGCCAGCAGAGAAGTCCAAGAGACCCAGTACTTC. The full variable domain, with the rest looked up from reference TRBV7-9 and TRBJ2-5, is DTGVSQNPRHKITKRGQNVTFRCDPISEHNRLYWYRQTLGQGPEFLTYFQNEAQLEKSRLLSDRFSAERPKGSFSTLEIQRTEQGDSAMYLCASREVQETQYFGPGTRLLVL.